This T cell receptor (beta chain) was documented in a study of blood T cell repertoires in COVID-19. This clone was seen only a few times. The protocol was immunoSEQ multiplex PCR, while the TCRdb copy is restricted to in-frame clones and leaves out a portion. The sample lists 190,000 or so clones, 86% seen once, with more than 7.5% in the top ten. In germline, CDR1 is SGHTA, CDR2 FQGNSA. The CDR3 is made up of 15 amino acids. With 1 base clipped from V and 6 bases from J, the junction kept 8 bases outside the gene matches. The sequenced sample was PBMCs or T cells enriched from blood (not recorded which). This chain joins TRBV7-2 and TRBJ2-7; TRBD1 matches 8 bases. The clonotype was recovered from a woman aged 30 to 39 who had recovered from COVID-19. CDR3 DNA sequence: TGTGCCAGCAGCTTAGATTTCGGACAGGGACGCGAGCAGTACTTC. It translates to CASSLDFGQGREQYF.